Listed below are T cell receptor beta chains from one sample, sequenced in a study of T cell responses to AZD1222 COVID-19 vaccine. TCRdb's copy holds only in-frame clones and misses some; the assay was immunoSEQ multiplex PCR. The table records approximately 80,000 clones, approximately 83% of them present only once. The sequencing used peripheral blood, collected 28 days after the second AZD1222 dose. Receptor source: an adult who received the AZD1222 COVID-19 vaccine. The CDR3 runs from the conserved cysteine through the conserved F or W. The D gene is left open where the match is weak. The listing skips clone size in some rows; elsewhere it reads once, few, many or a size class.

j_call d_call clone_size v_call cdr3_nt cdr3_aa
TRBJ2-1 NA NA TRBV11-3 TGTGCCACCCCCAAGACCCATAACAATGAGCAGTTCTTC CATPKTHNNEQFF
TRBJ2-5 NA NA TRBV28 TGTGCCAGCAGTTTAATGCAAGAGACCCAGTACTTC CASSLMQETQYF
TRBJ1-1 NA few TRBV7-9 TGTGCCAGCAGCTTGGCTCCTGGGAACACTGAAGCTTTCTTT CASSLAPGNTEAFF
TRBJ2-3 TRBD2 NA TRBV7-6 TGTGCCAGCAGCTTAGTGCCAGCGGGAGAGGGCGCAGATACGCAGTATTTT CASSLVPAGEGADTQYF
TRBJ2-5 TRBD2 NA TRBV28 TGTGCCAGCAGTCAAATAGCGGGAGGCGGGGAGACCCAGTACTTC CASSQIAGGGETQYF
TRBJ2-3 NA NA TRBV7-2 TGTGCCAGCAGCCGTCACGATAGTGGGTTTAGCACAGATACGCAGTATTTT CASSRHDSGFSTDTQYF
TRBJ1-1 NA NA TRBV7-3 TGTGCCAGCAGCCCATCTCCAGGGGCAACTGAAGCTTTCTTT CASSPSPGATEAFF
TRBJ2-3 TRBD2 NA TRBV29-1 TGCAGCGTAGACGAACTAGCGGGGCCCACAGATACGCAGTATTTT CSVDELAGPTDTQYF
TRBJ1-2 TRBD1 NA TRBV4-1 TGCGCCAGCAGCCAAGGACAGGGCGTATATGGCTACACCTTC CASSQGQGVYGYTF
TRBJ1-4 NA NA TRBV5-1 TGCGCCAGCAGCTTGGCACGGCCTAATGAAAAACTGTTTTTT CASSLARPNEKLFF
TRBJ1-2 NA few TRBV2 TGTGCCAGCAGGGCAGCCGTATTAAACTATGGCTACACCTTC CASRAAVLNYGYTF
TRBJ1-4 NA NA TRBV19 TGTGCCAGTAGTATAGTCGGGGCTAATGAAAAACTGTTTTTT CASSIVGANEKLFF
TRBJ1-4 NA NA TRBV19 TGTGCCAGTAGTATAGGCGGGAATGAAAAACTGTTTTTT CASSIGGNEKLFF
TRBJ2-5 TRBD2 few TRBV30 TGTGCCTGGCTACACGGGACTAGGGAAGAGACCCAGTACTTC CAWLHGTREETQYF
TRBJ2-3 TRBD2 NA TRBV2 TGTGCCAGCAGTCTAGGACTAGCGGGGGATACGCAGTATTTT CASSLGLAGDTQYF
TRBJ2-1 TRBD2 NA TRBV7-8 TGTGCCAGCAGCTTAGAAGGGTTAGCGGGATTAGAGCAGTTCTTC CASSLEGLAGLEQFF
TRBJ2-2 NA NA TRBV28 TGTGCCAGCACGCGAGTTTCCTCGAACACCGGGGAGCTGTTTTTT CASTRVSSNTGELFF
TRBJ1-5 NA NA TRBV4-1 TGCGCCAGCAGCCAAGAGGAGGTAGGACGGCCCCAGCATTTT CASSQEEVGRPQHF
TRBJ1-1 TRBD1 NA TRBV19 TGTGCCAGTAGTGGAGACAGGGCAGGTGCGACTGAAGCTTTCTTT CASSGDRAGATEAFF
TRBJ2-5 TRBD2 NA TRBV18 TGTGCCAGCTCACCGGCTAGCGGGCAAGAGACCCAGTACTTC CASSPASGQETQYF
TRBJ2-5 NA NA TRBV29-1 TGCAGCGGGAAAGGAGGGGGCTTGGAGACCCAGTACTTC CSGKGGGLETQYF
TRBJ2-3 NA NA TRBV28 TGTGCCAGCAGTTCCCACCCTAGGGATACGCAGTATTTT CASSSHPRDTQYF
TRBJ2-3 NA NA TRBV24-1 TGTGCCACCAGTGATTTTGGGACGGGTCTAGGTACGCAGTATTTT CATSDFGTGLGTQYF
TRBJ1-2 NA NA TRBV5-4 TGTGCCAGCATTGACACAAACTATGGCTACACCTTC CASIDTNYGYTF
TRBJ2-7 NA NA TRBV15 TGTGCCACCAGCAGAGAGGTTTTGGCTGCCTCCTACGAGCAGTACTTC CATSREVLAASYEQYF
TRBJ1-2 NA NA TRBV18 TGTGCCAGCTCACCTCCTCAGGGACTCGTCTATGGCTACACCTTC CASSPPQGLVYGYTF
TRBJ1-3 NA once TRBV7-2 TGTGCCAGCAGCCACCTCGGACAGCTCCGCTCTGGAAACACCATATATTTT CASSHLGQLRSGNTIYF
TRBJ2-1 TRBD1 NA TRBV9 TGTGCCAGCAGCACCACAGGACAGGGTTCCTACAATGAGCAGTTCTTC CASSTTGQGSYNEQFF
TRBJ1-4 TRBD1 NA TRBV5-8 TGTGCCAGCAGCTTTAGACAGGGGGGTGAAAAACTGTTTTTT CASSFRQGGEKLFF
TRBJ2-1 TRBD2 few TRBV13 TGTGCCAGCAGCTTGAAAGCGGGAAGCTCCTACAATGAGCAGTTCTTC CASSLKAGSSYNEQFF
TRBJ1-1 TRBD1 NA TRBV7-3 TGTGCCAGCAGCACGATCGGGACAGCTTTGGTCACTGAAGCTTTCTTT CASSTIGTALVTEAFF
TRBJ2-7 TRBD1 NA TRBV4-3 TGCGCCAGCAGCCCCCGACAGGGGCAAACCTACGAGCAGTACTTC CASSPRQGQTYEQYF
TRBJ1-2 NA NA TRBV18 TGTGCCAGCTCACCACCCAGCAGGGCTTACTATGGCTACACCTTC CASSPPSRAYYGYTF
TRBJ2-1 TRBD1 NA TRBV7-2 TGTGCCAGCAGCTTAATGGGACAGGGTTGGAATGAGCAGTTCTTC CASSLMGQGWNEQFF
TRBJ2-3 NA once TRBV3-1/TRBV3-2 TGTGCCAGCAGCCAAGTTGGAACCACAGATACGCAGTATTTT CASSQVGTTDTQYF
TRBJ1-6 TRBD1 NA TRBV28 TGTGCCAGCAGTTCCCTCGACAGGGAGGGAGGACCCCTCCACTTT CASSSLDREGGPLHF
TRBJ1-5 NA few TRBV19 TGTGCCAGTAGTATAGTGGGGGGCAGCTACCATCAGCCCCAGCATTTT CASSIVGGSYHQPQHF
TRBJ2-1 NA NA TRBV14 TGTGCCAGCAGCCAACAGAAAGGCCTGAGGTCAGGGGAGCAGTTCTTC CASSQQKGLRSGEQFF
TRBJ2-3 NA NA TRBV5-1 TGCGCCAGCAGCTCACCAGGGATTGCAGATACGCAGTATTTT CASSSPGIADTQYF
TRBJ1-3 TRBD1 NA TRBV5-1 TGCGCCAGCAGCCTAGGACAGGCCGACACCATATATTTT CASSLGQADTIYF
TRBJ2-2 NA once TRBV2 TGTGCCAGCATTGTGATGGTAACGAACACCGGGGAGCTGTTTTTT CASIVMVTNTGELFF
TRBJ1-2 NA NA TRBV27 TGTGCCAGCAGTTTATCAGCCCACGGGAGAGGGGGCTACACCTTC CASSLSAHGRGGYTF
TRBJ2-7 TRBD2 NA TRBV28 TGTGCCAGCGGGACTAGCGGGAGGGTTCCCTACGAGCAGTACTTC CASGTSGRVPYEQYF
TRBJ1-6 NA NA TRBV28 TGTGCCACAGGCAGGGTGAGTGGGGGTTCACCCCTCCACTTT CATGRVSGGSPLHF
TRBJ1-1 TRBD1 NA TRBV5-1 TGCGCCAGCAGCAGTACAGGGGGCACTGAAGCTTTCTTT CASSSTGGTEAFF
TRBJ1-2 NA NA TRBV30 TGTGCCTGGCTCTCTCATGGCTACACCTTC CAWLSHGYTF
TRBJ2-7 TRBD1 NA TRBV19 TGTGCCAGTAGGAAGACAGGGGCGAACGAGCAGTACTTC CASRKTGANEQYF
TRBJ1-1 NA NA TRBV5-1 TGCGCCAGCAGCGCACAGGGAGGTGACACTGAAGCTTTCTTT CASSAQGGDTEAFF
TRBJ1-1 NA NA TRBV15 TGTGCCACCAGCGTCGGGGATCTGAACACTGAAGCTTTCTTT CATSVGDLNTEAFF
TRBJ1-2 NA once TRBV5-1 TGCGCCAGCCACCCCGGGGGGGGCTGGTATGGCTACACCTTC CASHPGGGWYGYTF
TRBJ2-7 NA NA TRBV10-3 TGTGCCATCAGTCCGGGACGGGTACGATACGAGCAGTACTTC CAISPGRVRYEQYF
TRBJ1-6 NA NA TRBV7-3 TGTGCCAGCAGCTTACTCTCAGCAGCCTCTTCACCCCTCCACTTT CASSLLSAASSPLHF
TRBJ2-1 NA NA TRBV18 TGTGCCAGCTCACCCAGGGGACCACCCGGGAATGAGCAGTTCTTC CASSPRGPPGNEQFF
TRBJ1-5 TRBD1 NA TRBV27 TGTGCCAGCAGTTTAGGGACAGGGTATCAGCCCCAGCATTTT CASSLGTGYQPQHF
TRBJ2-3 NA NA TRBV6-5 TGTGCCAGCAGTTCCACGAGGTACGCAAGCACAGATACGCAGTATTTT CASSSTRYASTDTQYF
TRBJ1-1 TRBD1 NA TRBV5-5 TGTGCCAGCAGCCAAGGGACAGGGAACACTGAAGCTTTCTTT CASSQGTGNTEAFF
TRBJ1-2 NA NA TRBV7-9 TGTGCCAGCAGCTTAGGGGATGGCTACACCTTC CASSLGDGYTF
TRBJ1-2 NA NA TRBV5-5 TGTGCCAGCAGCTTTGAGGGTCTAACCGGGGCCTATGGCTACACCTTC CASSFEGLTGAYGYTF
TRBJ2-3 TRBD2 NA TRBV6-5 TGTGCCAGCAGGATAGAGCGGGGGAGCACAGATACGCAGTATTTT CASRIERGSTDTQYF